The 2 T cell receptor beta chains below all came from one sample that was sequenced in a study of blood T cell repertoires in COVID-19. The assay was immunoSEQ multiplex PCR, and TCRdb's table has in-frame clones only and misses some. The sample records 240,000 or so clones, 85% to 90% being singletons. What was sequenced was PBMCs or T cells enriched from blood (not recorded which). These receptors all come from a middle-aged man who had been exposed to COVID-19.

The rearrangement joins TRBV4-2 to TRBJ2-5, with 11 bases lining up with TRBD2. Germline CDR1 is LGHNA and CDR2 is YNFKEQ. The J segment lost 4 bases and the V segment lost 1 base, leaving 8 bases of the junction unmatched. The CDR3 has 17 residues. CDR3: CASSQGSSGRMGETQYF. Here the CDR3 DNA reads TGTGCCAGCAGCCAAGGGTCTAGCGGGAGGATGGGAGAGACCCAGTACTTC.

In DNA form, the CDR3 reads TGTGCCAGCAAAGGACAGGGTGTACATGGCTACACCTTC. Encoded protein: CASKGQGVHGYTF. The J gene is TRBJ1-2, the V gene TRBV2, with 8 bases matching TRBD1. Looked up from germline, CDR1 is SNHLY and CDR2 is FYNNEI. Trimming cost V 7 bases and J 6 bases; bases outside gene matches: 7. The CDR3 covers 13 residues.